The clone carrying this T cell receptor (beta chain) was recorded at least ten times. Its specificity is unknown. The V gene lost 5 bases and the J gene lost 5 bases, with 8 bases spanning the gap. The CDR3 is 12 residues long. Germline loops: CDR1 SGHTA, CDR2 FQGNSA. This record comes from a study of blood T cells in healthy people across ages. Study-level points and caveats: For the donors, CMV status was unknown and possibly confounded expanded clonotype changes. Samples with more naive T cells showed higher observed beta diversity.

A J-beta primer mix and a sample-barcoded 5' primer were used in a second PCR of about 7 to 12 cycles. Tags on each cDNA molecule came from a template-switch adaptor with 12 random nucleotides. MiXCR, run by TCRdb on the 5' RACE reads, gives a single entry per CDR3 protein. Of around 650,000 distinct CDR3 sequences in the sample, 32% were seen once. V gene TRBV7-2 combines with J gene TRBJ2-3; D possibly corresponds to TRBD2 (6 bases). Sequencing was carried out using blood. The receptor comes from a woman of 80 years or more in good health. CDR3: CASSPTRDTQYF. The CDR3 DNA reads TGTGCCAGCAGCCCGACTAGAGATACGCAGTATTTT.